This passage covers 26 T cell receptor beta chains from one sample sequenced in a study of T cells after yellow fever vaccination. MiXCR, applied by TCRdb to the 5' RACE reads, yields one record per CDR3 protein. The sample shows about 300,000 distinct CDR3 sequences, 4% of them seen only once. The source material was PBMCs, sampled 5 days after the yellow fever booster vaccination. The receptor source for this set is a young man who received the YFV17D yellow fever vaccine.

This clonotype was counted at least ten times. The chain joins TRBV6-4 to TRBJ2-3; no firm D call. Germline CDR1 is MRHNA and CDR2 is SNTAGT. The CDR3 consists of 12 residues. V was cut by 2 bases and J by 3 bases, with 3 bases left in between. The CDR3 DNA reads TGTGCCAGCAGTGACGTGACAGATACGCAGTATTTT. As protein: CASSDVTDTQYF.

The J gene is TRBJ1-4, the V gene TRBV5-5; 9 bases align to TRBD1. The trim removed 4 bases at V and 8 bases at J, leaving 6 bases unmatched. The CDR3 extends over 14 amino acids. The germline CDR1 and CDR2 sequences are SGHKS and YYEKEE (reference sequence). The CDR3 loop reads CASSTGGFREKLFF. In DNA, the CDR3 is TGTGCCAGCAGCACAGGGGGCTTTCGAGAAAAACTGTTTTTT.

The chain is built from TRBV10-3 and TRBJ1-5; tentatively, D is TRBD1 (5 bases). This CDR3 has 14 amino acids. V lost 10 bases to trimming and J lost 5 bases, with 18 bases between them. Germline V CDR1 and CDR2: ENHRY, SYGVKD. The CDR3 loop reads CASESGTGYQPQHF. The CDR3 DNA follows: TGTGCCAGTGAGTCGGGGACGGGTTATCAGCCCCAGCATTTT.

This chain links TRBV7-9 with TRBJ1-2; D gene ambiguous. CDR3 length: 13 amino acids. The V end lost 2 bases, the J end lost 4 bases, and 8 bases lay between the germline ends. CDR1 and CDR2 from the germline V gene are SEHNR and FQNEAQ (reference sequence). In DNA form, the CDR3 reads TGTGCCAGCAGCTTAACCCCTCCCTATGGCTACACCTTC. Its protein is CASSLTPPYGYTF.

In this sample, this clonotype turned up a few times. The chain joins TRBV3-1 to TRBJ1-1; 9 nucleotides match TRBD1. Per the germline V gene, CDR1 is LGHDT and CDR2 is YNNKEL (reference sequence). The CDR3 consists of 17 residues. V shed 0 bases, J shed 4 bases, and the junction held 9 bases outside the gene matches. The CDR3 nucleotides read TGTGCCAGCAGCCAAGATCCCGCCGGGACAGGGTTCACTGAAGCTTTCTTT. Its translation is CASSQDPAGTGFTEAFF.

This sequence joins TRBV10-1 and TRBJ2-7, with D maybe TRBD2 (5 bases). Trimming took 3 bases from V and 8 from J, leaving 23 bases between them. Germline V gene sequence: CDR1 WNHNN, CDR2 SYGVQD (reference sequence). The CDR3 contains 16 residues. The CDR3 sequence is CASSDTKTEGGRKQYF. In nucleotides, the CDR3 is TGCGCCAGCAGTGATACAAAGACTGAGGGTGGTAGGAAGCAGTACTTC.

There are many counts of this clonotype. The rearrangement uses TRBV5-8 and TRBJ1-2; 8 bases map to TRBD1. The junction had 17 bases not matched to a gene; V was cut back by 4 bases and J by 0 bases. The CDR3 length is 19 residues. Germline CDR1 reads SGHTS; CDR2 reads YDEGEE. The CDR3 loop is CASSPRLDRGRVANYGYTF. The CDR3 DNA is TGTGCCAGCAGCCCTAGACTCGACAGGGGCCGAGTTGCTAACTATGGCTACACCTTC.

The chain links TRBV2 to TRBJ1-2; the D is unclear. This CDR3 has 11 residues. Germline V lookup: CDR1 SNHLY, CDR2 FYNNEI. Trimming stripped 1 base from V and 13 bases from J, with 10 bases between. The CDR3 DNA reads as TGTGCCAGCAGTGAAGAGCCCGTCGTCACCTTC. Translation: CASSEEPVVTF.

This clonotype was detected many times. V and J are TRBV28 and TRBJ1-2; TRBD1 is a possible D gene (6 bases). Trimming cost V 5 bases and J 8 bases, with 18 bases left between them. This CDR3 comprises 14 residues. Per the germline V gene, CDR1 is MDHEN and CDR2 is SYDVKM. The CDR3 spells CASSPGTGRWGYTF. The CDR3 DNA is TGTGCCAGCAGTCCGGGTACAGGGAGATGGGGCTACACCTTC.

The chain has TRBV9 and TRBJ1-1, with D maybe TRBD1 (5 bases). V was shortened by 0 bases and J by 3 bases, with 12 bases between the two germline ends. Germline V gene sequence: CDR1 SGDLS, CDR2 YYNGEE. There are 15 residues in the CDR3. The CDR3 DNA is TGTGCCAGCAGCGTAGTAGGGACCCCCGACACTGAAGCTTTCTTT. It yields the protein CASSVVGTPDTEAFF.

The J gene is TRBJ2-7, the V gene TRBV12-3 or TRBV12-4; the D gene is possibly TRBD1 (6 bases). The V gene lost 1 base and the J gene lost 3 bases, with 13 bases spanning the gap. The CDR3 is 15 residues long. CDR3 sequence: CASSLDPQGRYEQYV. The CDR3 nucleotides read TGTGCCAGCAGTTTAGACCCACAGGGCCGCTACGAGCAGTACGTC.

J is TRBJ1-6 and V is TRBV7-2, with no clear D. CDR3 length: 12 amino acids. Germline loops: CDR1 SGHTA, CDR2 FQGNSA. V lost 3 bases and J lost 8, with 5 bases in between. In DNA form, the CDR3 reads TGTGCCAGCAGCTTGATTTATTCACCCCTCCACTTT. Protein sequence: CASSLIYSPLHF.

This clonotype was counted ten times or more. The J gene is TRBJ2-4, the V gene TRBV4-3, with D perhaps given as TRBD1 or TRBD2 (6 bases each). The CDR3 is 16 residues long. The germline V and J ends were trimmed by 0 bases and 7 bases, with 16 bases remaining between them. Germline assignment: CDR1 LGHNA and CDR2 YSLEER. The CDR3 here is CASSQESGAGGNIQYF. The CDR3 bases are TGCGCCAGCAGCCAAGAATCGGGGGCCGGTGGGAACATTCAGTACTTC.

The sample holds many counts of this clonotype. This chain uses TRBV12-3 or TRBV12-4 with TRBJ1-1; no clear D gene. The CDR3 extends over 13 amino acids. V dropped 8 bases and J dropped 5 bases, with 15 bases sitting between them. CDR3 nucleotide sequence: TGTGCCAGCTGCAACAACCTCCGGACTGAAGCTTTCTTT. It codes for CASCNNLRTEAFF.

This clonotype showed up many times. The chain combines TRBV27 with TRBJ2-1; the D gene is possibly TRBD2 (5 bases). The CDR3 is 13 amino acids. Trimming took 6 bases from V and 4 from J, leaving 10 bases between them. The germline gives CDR1 MNHEY, CDR2 SMNVEV (reference sequence). CDR3 loop: CASRATRYNEQFF. The CDR3 DNA reads as TGTGCCAGCAGGGCCACTAGGTACAATGAGCAGTTCTTC.

This chain connects TRBV15 to TRBJ2-3; D not resolved. Looked up from germline, CDR1 is LNHNV and CDR2 is YYDKDF (reference sequence). Between the trimmed V and J ends, which lost 0 bases and 6 bases, there was a span of 7 bases. This CDR3 comprises 13 residues. The CDR3: CATSRDRYDTQYF. The DNA of the CDR3 is TGTGCCACCAGCAGAGATCGGTACGATACGCAGTATTTT.

The rearrangement joins TRBV5-5 to TRBJ2-6, with 9 bases matching TRBD1. Losses at the gene ends were 3 bases for V and 3 bases for J; bases not matched to a gene: 7. Germline V gene sequence: CDR1 SGHKS, CDR2 YYEKEE (reference sequence). This CDR3 spans 17 amino acids. CDR3 bases: TGTGCCAGCAGCTCGGTACAGGGGGCGAGTGGGGCCAACGTCCTGACTTTC. Translation: CASSSVQGASGANVLTF.

The chain couples TRBV6-5 to TRBJ2-3; no reliable D call. The germline V gene encodes CDR1 MNHEY and CDR2 SVGAGI. This CDR3 contains 15 residues. Trimming shortened V by 6 bases and J by 0 bases, and 13 bases separated the two germline ends. CDR3 loop: CASSPQEISTDTQYF. The CDR3 nucleotides are TGTGCCAGCAGCCCTCAGGAGATTAGCACAGATACGCAGTATTTT.

The chain has TRBV2 and TRBJ1-1; possible D gene TRBD1, 5 bases. V lost 7 bases to trimming and J lost 4 bases, with 19 bases between them. The CDR3 runs to 15 residues. Germline V gene data show CDR1 as SNHLY and CDR2 as FYNNEI. The CDR3 here is CASNGGVDRGTEAFF. In DNA, the CDR3 is TGTGCCAGCAACGGGGGGGTTGACAGAGGCACTGAAGCTTTCTTT.

There are many counts of this clonotype. The V gene is TRBV7-6, the J gene TRBJ2-1; 12 bases are shared with TRBD1. Trimming at V came to 0 bases and at J to 10 bases, leaving 7 bases not matched to a gene. CDR3 length equals 16 residues. The germline CDR1 and CDR2 sequences are SGHVS and FNYEAQ. In DNA form, the CDR3 reads TGTGCCAGCAGCTTAGCGCTGGGACAGGGGGCTCGGGAGCAGTTCTTC. Amino acids: CASSLALGQGAREQFF.

The CDR3 nucleotides read TGCAGTGAGTTTGGAAACACCATATATTTT. Translating gives CSEFGNTIYF. The J gene is TRBJ1-3, the V gene TRBV20-1; no clear D gene. CDR1 and CDR2 (germline): DFQATT, SNEGSKA (reference sequence). The V end was cut by 7 bases, the J end by 3 bases, with 4 bases between. This CDR3 has 10 residues.

The gene calls are TRBV12-3 or TRBV12-4 and TRBJ2-3, with D perhaps TRBD1 (5 bases). The CDR3 is 14 residues long. V was shortened by 4 bases and J by 4 bases, with 12 bases between the two germline ends. CDR3 protein: CASSWPGSPDTQYF. In DNA, the CDR3 is TGTGCCAGCAGTTGGCCAGGGTCGCCAGATACGCAGTATTTT.

The table lists this clonotype with many counts. The rearrangement joins TRBV5-1 to TRBJ2-7; the D gene is possibly TRBD1 (6 bases). CDR1 is SGHRS, CDR2 YFSETQ, per germline. The V end was cut by 4 bases, the J end by 0 bases, with 17 bases between. This CDR3 has 16 amino acids. CDR3 DNA sequence: TGCGCCAGCAGCCCGCAGGGGACGGTTAGCTCCTACGAGCAGTACTTC. Translated: CASSPQGTVSSYEQYF.

This clonotype has only a few counts. The genes are TRBV7-8 and TRBJ1-5; D unresolved. The CDR3 contains 13 residues. Germline V gene sequence: CDR1 SGHVS, CDR2 FQNEAQ. Trimming removed 4 bases from V and 3 bases from J, with 7 bases in between. The CDR3 nucleotides read TGTGCCAGCAGCTCGTCGGACAATCAGCCCCAGCATTTT. Translating it yields CASSSSDNQPQHF.

This clonotype was observed a few times. J is TRBJ1-5 and V is TRBV2; unclear D gene. From germline, CDR1 is SNHLY and CDR2 FYNNEI. The V end lost 6 bases, the J end lost 7 bases, and 13 bases lay between the germline ends. The CDR3 covers 13 residues. CDR3 bases: TGTGCCAGCAGGCCGCTAGGAGGCCAGCCCCAGCATTTT. It specifies CASRPLGGQPQHF.

This clonotype was seen ten or more times. J is TRBJ2-4 and V is TRBV5-1; D possibly uses TRBD1 or TRBD2 (5 bases each). This CDR3 contains 16 residues. The germline V gene encodes CDR1 SGHRS and CDR2 YFSETQ. The germline V and J ends were trimmed by 3 bases and 0 bases, with 13 bases remaining between them. CDR3: CASSWDQNIAKNIQYF. As DNA, the CDR3 is TGCGCCAGCAGCTGGGACCAGAACATAGCCAAAAACATTCAGTACTTC.